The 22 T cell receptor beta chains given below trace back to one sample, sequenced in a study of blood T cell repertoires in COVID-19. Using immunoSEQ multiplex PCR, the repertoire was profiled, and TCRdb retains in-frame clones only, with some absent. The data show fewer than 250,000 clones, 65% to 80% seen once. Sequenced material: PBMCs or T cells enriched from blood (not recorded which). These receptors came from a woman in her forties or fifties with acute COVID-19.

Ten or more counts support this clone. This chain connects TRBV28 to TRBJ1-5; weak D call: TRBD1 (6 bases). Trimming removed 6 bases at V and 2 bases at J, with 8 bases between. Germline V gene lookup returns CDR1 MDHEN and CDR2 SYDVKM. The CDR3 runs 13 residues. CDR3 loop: CASREGGNQPQHF. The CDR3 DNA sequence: TGTGCCAGCAGAGAGGGGGGCAATCAGCCCCAGCATTTT.

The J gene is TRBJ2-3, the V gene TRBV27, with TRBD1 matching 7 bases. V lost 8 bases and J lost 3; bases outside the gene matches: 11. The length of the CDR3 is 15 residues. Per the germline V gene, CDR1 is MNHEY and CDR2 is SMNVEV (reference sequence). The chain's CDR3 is CASGIQGLRTDTQYF. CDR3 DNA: TGTGCCAGCGGGATACAGGGGTTAAGAACAGATACGCAGTATTTT.

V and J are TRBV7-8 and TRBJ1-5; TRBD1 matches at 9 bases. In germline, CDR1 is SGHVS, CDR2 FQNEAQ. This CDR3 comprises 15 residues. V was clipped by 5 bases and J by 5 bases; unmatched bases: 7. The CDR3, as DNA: TGTGCCAGCAGCCCGGGGGGACAGGGTCATCAGCCCCAGCATTTT. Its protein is CASSPGGQGHQPQHF.

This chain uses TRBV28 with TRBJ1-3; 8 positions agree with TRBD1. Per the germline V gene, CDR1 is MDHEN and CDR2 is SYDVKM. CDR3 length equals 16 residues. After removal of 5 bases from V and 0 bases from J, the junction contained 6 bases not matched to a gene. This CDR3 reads CASSLLGTGSGNTIYF. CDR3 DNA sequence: TGTGCCAGCAGTCTCCTCGGGACAGGCTCTGGAAACACCATATATTTT. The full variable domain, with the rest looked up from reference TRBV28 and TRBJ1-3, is DVKVTQSSRYLVKRTGEKVFLECVQDMDHENMFWYRQDPGLGLRLIYFSYDVKMKEKGDIPEGYSVSREKKERFSLILESASTNQTSMYLCASSLLGTGSGNTIYFGEGSWLTVV.

Here the CDR3 reads CASSLSNTEAFF. The CDR3 DNA follows: TGTGCCAGCAGCCTCTCTAACACTGAAGCTTTCTTT. The J gene is TRBJ1-1, the V gene TRBV7-9; D remains ambiguous. CDR1 is SEHNR, CDR2 FQNEAQ, per germline (reference sequence). The V gene lost 5 bases and the J gene lost 2 bases, with 6 bases spanning the gap. The CDR3 sequence is 12 residues long.

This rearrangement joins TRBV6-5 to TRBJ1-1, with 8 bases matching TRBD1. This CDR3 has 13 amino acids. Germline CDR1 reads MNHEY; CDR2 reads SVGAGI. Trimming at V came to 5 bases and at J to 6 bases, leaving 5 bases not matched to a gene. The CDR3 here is CASSIQGGAEAFF. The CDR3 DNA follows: TGTGCCAGCAGTATACAGGGGGGGGCTGAAGCTTTCTTT.

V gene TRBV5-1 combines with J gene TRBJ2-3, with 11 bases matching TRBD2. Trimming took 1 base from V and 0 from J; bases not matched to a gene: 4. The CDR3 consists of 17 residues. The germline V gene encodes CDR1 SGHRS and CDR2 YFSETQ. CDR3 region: CASSLPSGGFSTDTQYF. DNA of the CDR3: TGCGCCAGCAGCTTGCCTAGCGGGGGGTTTAGCACAGATACGCAGTATTTT.

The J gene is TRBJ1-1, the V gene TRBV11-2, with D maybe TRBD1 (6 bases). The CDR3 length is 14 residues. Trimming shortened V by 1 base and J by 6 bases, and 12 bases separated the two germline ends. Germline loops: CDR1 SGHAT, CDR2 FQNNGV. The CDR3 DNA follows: TGTGCCAGCAGCTTAGTGGCAGGGGCCCCTGAAGCTTTCTTT. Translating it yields CASSLVAGAPEAFF.

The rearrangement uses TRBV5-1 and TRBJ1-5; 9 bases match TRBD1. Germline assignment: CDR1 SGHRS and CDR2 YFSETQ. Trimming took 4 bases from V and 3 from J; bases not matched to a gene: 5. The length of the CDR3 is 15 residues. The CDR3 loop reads CASSPGQGDNQPQHF. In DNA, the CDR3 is TGCGCCAGCAGCCCGGGACAGGGAGACAATCAGCCCCAGCATTTT.

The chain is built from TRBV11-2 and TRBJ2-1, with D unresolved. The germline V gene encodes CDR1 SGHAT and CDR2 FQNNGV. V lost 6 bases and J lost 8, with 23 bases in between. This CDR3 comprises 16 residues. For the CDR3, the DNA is TGTGCCAGCAGGCTAAGCTTTTTAGAGAGAGGCCATGAGCAGTTCTTC. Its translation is CASRLSFLERGHEQFF.

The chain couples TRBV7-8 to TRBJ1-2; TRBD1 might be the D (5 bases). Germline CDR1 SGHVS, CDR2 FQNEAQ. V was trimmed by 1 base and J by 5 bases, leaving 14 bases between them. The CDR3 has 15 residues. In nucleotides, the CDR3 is TGTGCCAGCAGCTTAGATGACAGAACCTATTATGGCTACACCTTC. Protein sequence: CASSLDDRTYYGYTF.

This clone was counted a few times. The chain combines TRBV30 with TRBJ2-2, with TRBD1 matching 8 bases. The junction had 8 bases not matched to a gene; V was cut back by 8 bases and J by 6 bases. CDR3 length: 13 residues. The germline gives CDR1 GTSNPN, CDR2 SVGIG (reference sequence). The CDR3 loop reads CAGQQGAPGELFF. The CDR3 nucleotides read TGTGCCGGGCAGCAGGGGGCGCCCGGGGAGCTGTTTTTT.

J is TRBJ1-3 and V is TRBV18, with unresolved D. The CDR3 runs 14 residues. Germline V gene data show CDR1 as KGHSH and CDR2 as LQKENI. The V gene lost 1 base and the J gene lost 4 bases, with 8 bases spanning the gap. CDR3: CASSPLREGNTIYF. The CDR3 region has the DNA TGTGCCAGCTCACCACTCCGGGAGGGAAACACCATATATTTT.

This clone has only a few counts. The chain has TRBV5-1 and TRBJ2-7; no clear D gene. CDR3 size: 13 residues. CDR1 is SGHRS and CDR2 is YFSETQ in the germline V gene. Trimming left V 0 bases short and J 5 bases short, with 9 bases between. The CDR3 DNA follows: TGCGCCAGCAGCTTGGAAGGCAGGAACGAGCAGTACGTC. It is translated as CASSLEGRNEQYV.

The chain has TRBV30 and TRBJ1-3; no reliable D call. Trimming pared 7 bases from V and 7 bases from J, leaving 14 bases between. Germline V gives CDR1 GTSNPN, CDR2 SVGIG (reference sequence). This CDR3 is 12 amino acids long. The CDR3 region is CASWSVGNTIYF. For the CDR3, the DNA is TGTGCCTCTTGGTCCGTCGGGAACACCATATATTTT.

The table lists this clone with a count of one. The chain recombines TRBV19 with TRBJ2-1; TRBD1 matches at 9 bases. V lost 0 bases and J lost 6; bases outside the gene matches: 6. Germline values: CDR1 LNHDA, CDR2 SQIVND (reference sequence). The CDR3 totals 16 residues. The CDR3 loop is CASSIDVGTGFNEQFF. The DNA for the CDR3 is TGTGCCAGTAGTATAGATGTGGGGACAGGGTTCAATGAGCAGTTCTTC.

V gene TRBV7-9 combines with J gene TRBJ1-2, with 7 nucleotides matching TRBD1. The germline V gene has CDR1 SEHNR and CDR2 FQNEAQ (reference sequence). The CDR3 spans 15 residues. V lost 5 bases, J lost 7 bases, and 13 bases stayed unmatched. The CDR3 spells CASSQNNDREVGYTF. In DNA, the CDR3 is TGTGCCAGCAGCCAAAACAACGACAGGGAGGTTGGCTACACCTTC. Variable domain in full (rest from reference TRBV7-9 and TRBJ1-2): DTGVSQNPRHKITKRGQNVTFRCDPISEHNRLYWYRQTLGQGPEFLTYFQNEAQLEKSRLLSDRFSAERPKGSFSTLEIQRTEQGDSAMYLCASSQNNDREVGYTFGSGTRLTVV.

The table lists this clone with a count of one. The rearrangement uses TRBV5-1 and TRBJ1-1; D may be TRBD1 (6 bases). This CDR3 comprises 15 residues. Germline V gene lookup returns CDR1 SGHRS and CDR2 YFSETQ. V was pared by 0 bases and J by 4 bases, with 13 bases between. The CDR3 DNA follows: TGCGCCAGCAGCTTGGTAGGGGGGGAAGGCACTGAAGCTTTCTTT. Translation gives CASSLVGGEGTEAFF.

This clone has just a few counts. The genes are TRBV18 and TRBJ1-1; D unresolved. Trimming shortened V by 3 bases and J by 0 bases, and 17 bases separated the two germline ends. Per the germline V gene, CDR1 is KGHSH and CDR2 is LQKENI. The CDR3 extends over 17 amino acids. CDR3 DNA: TGTGCCAGCTCACCCCGGCCGGCAGCACAGATGAACACTGAAGCTTTCTTT. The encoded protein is CASSPRPAAQMNTEAFF.

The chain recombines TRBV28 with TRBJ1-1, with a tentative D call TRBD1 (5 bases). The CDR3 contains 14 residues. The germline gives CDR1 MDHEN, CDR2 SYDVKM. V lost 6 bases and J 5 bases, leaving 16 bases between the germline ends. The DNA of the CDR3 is TGTGCCAGCAGGGGGGGGACGGAATCAACTGAAGCTTTCTTT. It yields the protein CASRGGTESTEAFF. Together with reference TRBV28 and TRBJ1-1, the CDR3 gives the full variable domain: DVKVTQSSRYLVKRTGEKVFLECVQDMDHENMFWYRQDPGLGLRLIYFSYDVKMKEKGDIPEGYSVSREKKERFSLILESASTNQTSMYLCASRGGTESTEAFFGQGTRLTVV.

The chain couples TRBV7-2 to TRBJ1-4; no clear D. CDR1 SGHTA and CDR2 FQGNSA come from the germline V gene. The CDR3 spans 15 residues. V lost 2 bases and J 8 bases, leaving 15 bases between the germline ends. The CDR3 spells CASSLSIRSGEKLFF. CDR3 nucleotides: TGTGCCAGCAGCTTAAGTATCAGGTCGGGAGAAAAACTGTTTTTT.

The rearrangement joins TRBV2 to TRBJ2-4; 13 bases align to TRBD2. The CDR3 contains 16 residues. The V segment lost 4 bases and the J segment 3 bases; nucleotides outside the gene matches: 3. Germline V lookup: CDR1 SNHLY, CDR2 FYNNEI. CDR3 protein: CASSVGLAGVKNIQYF. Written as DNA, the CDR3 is TGTGCCAGCAGTGTTGGACTAGCGGGGGTCAAAAACATTCAGTACTTC.